These 30 T cell receptor beta chains were all obtained from the same sample, sequenced in a study of T cells in narcolepsy. The protocol was immunoSEQ multiplex PCR, while the TCRdb copy is restricted to in-frame clones and leaves out a portion. The table includes some 34,000 clones, 85% to 90% detected once. The sequencing input was CD45RA- memory CD4+ T cells from PBMCs. All receptors derive from a human donor with narcolepsy.

The J gene is TRBJ2-3, the V gene TRBV14; 9 positions agree with TRBD1. V was clipped by 4 bases and J by 1 base; unmatched bases: 3. The CDR3 has 15 residues. Per the germline V gene, CDR1 is SGHDN and CDR2 is FVKESK. Here the CDR3 DNA reads TGTGCCAGCAGCCGGCGGACAGGGGGCACAGATACGCAGTATTTT. Translated, it gives CASSRRTGGTDTQYF.

The V gene is TRBV27, the J gene TRBJ2-7; 11 nucleotides line up with TRBD1. The junction had 10 bases not matched to a gene; V was cut back by 7 bases and J by 2 bases. The germline gives CDR1 MNHEY, CDR2 SMNVEV (reference sequence). CDR3 length: 16 residues. CDR3: CASIGQGALWTYEQYF. For the CDR3, the DNA is TGTGCCAGCATCGGACAGGGGGCGCTTTGGACCTACGAGCAGTACTTC.

The chain links TRBV19 to TRBJ2-3; 11 nucleotides align to TRBD2. V lost 5 bases to trimming and J lost 4 bases; unmatched junction nucleotides: 5. Germline loops: CDR1 LNHDA, CDR2 SQIVND (reference sequence). The CDR3 spans 15 residues. The CDR3 spells CASSGLTSGADTQYF. The CDR3 DNA sequence: TGTGCCAGTAGTGGACTGACTAGCGGGGCAGATACGCAGTATTTT.

The chain uses TRBV10-1 and TRBJ2-1; D not resolved. Germline CDR1 is WNHNN and CDR2 is SYGVQD (reference sequence). The CDR3 runs 12 residues. Trimming removed 0 bases from V and 6 bases from J, with 3 bases in between. The CDR3 protein is CASSESTNEQFF. CDR3 nucleotides: TGCGCCAGCAGTGAGTCCACCAATGAGCAGTTCTTC.

The CDR3 spells CASSSRANNYGYTF. In nucleotides, the CDR3 is TGTGCCAGCAGCAGTAGGGCCAATAACTATGGCTACACCTTC. J is TRBJ1-2 and V is TRBV7-2, with D hard to call. The CDR3 is 14 amino acids. Trimming pared 5 bases from V and 1 base from J, leaving 11 bases between. Germline CDR1 reads SGHTA; CDR2 reads FQGNSA.

This clone is a singleton in its sample. DNA of the CDR3: TGTGCCAGCAGTGGCGGGGCCGAGGAGACCCAGTACTTC. Translated, it gives CASSGGAEETQYF. V usage is TRBV28 and J usage is TRBJ2-5; TRBD2 might be the D (6 bases). The V and J ends lost 5 bases and 5 bases respectively, with 12 bases between them. CDR1 is MDHEN, CDR2 SYDVKM, per germline. The CDR3 extends over 13 amino acids.

The chain links TRBV19 to TRBJ1-2; possibly TRBD1 for D (5 bases). This CDR3 has 16 amino acids. Trimming took off 6 bases at V and 7 bases at J, with 24 bases between the two ends. Germline V gene lookup returns CDR1 LNHDA and CDR2 SQIVND (reference sequence). CDR3 nucleotides: TGTGCCAGTAGACTGGGGCCCATCGGCTGGCAAGGTGGCTACACCTTC. This sequence encodes CASRLGPIGWQGGYTF.

CDR3 DNA sequence: TGTGCCAGCACCCCAGCACCGGGCACCGGGGAGCTGTTTTTT. Its protein is CASTPAPGTGELFF. This rearrangement joins TRBV6-4 to TRBJ2-2; D remains ambiguous. The CDR3 spans 14 residues. The germline V gene encodes CDR1 MRHNA and CDR2 SNTAGT. V was pared by 7 bases and J by 4 bases, with 13 bases between.

The chain uses TRBV6-5 and TRBJ1-6; D is perhaps TRBD1 (6 bases). V was shortened by 6 bases and J by 13 bases, with 16 bases between the two germline ends. From germline, CDR1 is MNHEY and CDR2 SVGAGI. The CDR3 extends over 13 amino acids. CDR3 nucleotides: TGTGCCAGCAGCCTACAGGGCGCCAGGCCCCTCCACTTT. It yields the protein CASSLQGARPLHF.

In DNA, the CDR3 is TGTGCCAGCAGCGTAGTAGCGGGCGCCGGGGCCAACGTCCTGACTTTC. Its translation is CASSVVAGAGANVLTF. This sequence joins TRBV9 and TRBJ2-6; 7 nucleotides align to TRBD2. The CDR3 is made up of 16 amino acids. Germline trimming cut 0 bases from V and 4 bases from J; bases unmatched to any gene: 4. CDR1 is SGDLS and CDR2 is YYNGEE in the germline V gene.

V usage is TRBV19 and J usage is TRBJ2-3; D is perhaps TRBD2 (6 bases). The CDR3 runs 16 residues. The V end was cut by 3 bases, the J end by 0 bases, with 13 bases between. The germline V gene has CDR1 LNHDA and CDR2 SQIVND (reference sequence). The CDR3 region is CASSMDLASSTDTQYF. The CDR3 DNA sequence: TGTGCCAGTAGTATGGATCTAGCGTCTAGCACAGATACGCAGTATTTT.

The V gene is TRBV28, the J gene TRBJ1-5; D is perhaps TRBD1 (5 bases). Trimming cost V 6 bases and J 9 bases, with 15 bases left between them. CDR1 and CDR2 from the germline V gene are MDHEN and SYDVKM. This CDR3 spans 13 amino acids. CDR3 bases: TGTGCCAGCAGGGGGGAAAGCCGGGGGCCCCAGCATTTT. This encodes CASRGESRGPQHF. Supplemented by reference TRBV28 and TRBJ1-5, the full variable domain reads DVKVTQSSRYLVKRTGEKVFLECVQDMDHENMFWYRQDPGLGLRLIYFSYDVKMKEKGDIPEGYSVSREKKERFSLILESASTNQTSMYLCASRGESRGPQHFGDGTRLSIL.

This chain joins TRBV28 and TRBJ2-7; D is unclear. V was trimmed by 4 bases and J by 1 base, leaving 14 bases between them. Germline-derived CDR1 and CDR2 are MDHEN and SYDVKM. The CDR3 length is 15 residues. CDR3 nucleotides: TGTGCCAGCAGTTGGCGCCCCGACTCGTCCTACGAGCAGTACTTC. Translation: CASSWRPDSSYEQYF.

The J gene is TRBJ2-1, the V gene TRBV7-9; 13 bases align to TRBD2. Germline V lookup: CDR1 SEHNR, CDR2 FQNEAQ (reference sequence). The length of the CDR3 is 15 residues. V dropped 5 bases and J dropped 8; count of bases not matched to a gene: 6. The DNA for the CDR3 is TGTGCCAGCAGCCGGACTAGCGGGGGTTGGGATGAGCAGTTCTTC. Its protein product is CASSRTSGGWDEQFF.

This chain links TRBV25-1 with TRBJ1-6; D possibly corresponds to TRBD1 (6 bases). Trimming shortened V by 4 bases and J by 9 bases, and 16 bases separated the two germline ends. The V gene's germline CDR1 is MGHDK and CDR2 SYGVNS. The CDR3 runs to 15 residues. Here the CDR3 DNA reads TGTGCCAGCAGTGGATCACAGGGAGTTGTTTCACCCCTCCACTTT. It is translated as CASSGSQGVVSPLHF.

This clone came up once. The J gene is TRBJ2-5, the V gene TRBV6-8; TRBD2 matches 7 bases. TRBJ2-7 matches the DNA end more closely, so the J call is doubtful. CDR1 is MNHGY, CDR2 SAAAGT, per germline. The CDR3 has 17 residues. DNA of the CDR3: TGTGCCAGCAGTTACTCAGAGCTAGCGGCGAGCTCCTACGAGCAGTACTTC. It encodes CASSYSELAASSYEQYF.

The J gene is TRBJ1-4, the V gene TRBV21-1; the table's D call of TRBD1 was not tested on the DNA. TRBV21-1 constitutes a pseudogene. The CDR3 is made up of 16 amino acids. CDR3 DNA sequence: TGTGCCAGCAGACGCAGTTTGGACAGGGGAAGAGAAAAACTGTTTTTT. It translates to CASRRSLDRGREKLFF.

The chain is built from TRBV28 and TRBJ2-7; D gene uncertain. V shed 8 bases and J shed 2 bases, with 16 bases lying between them. The germline gives CDR1 MDHEN, CDR2 SYDVKM. This CDR3 has 14 residues. The CDR3 DNA reads TGTGCCAGCGAAAGCCCCCGAGGAACCTACGAGCAGTACTTC. Amino acid sequence: CASESPRGTYEQYF.

The chain uses TRBV7-8 and TRBJ2-5; TRBD2 agrees at 9 bases. The DNA end lines up better with TRBJ2-7; the J call may be wrong. The germline V gene has CDR1 SGHVS and CDR2 FQNEAQ. The CDR3 loop spans 15 amino acids. This CDR3 is CASSLGAGGLNEQYF. The CDR3, as DNA: TGTGCCAGCAGCTTAGGGGCGGGAGGGCTCAACGAGCAGTACTTC.

The CDR3 loop reads CASSVGQGSPLHF. DNA for the CDR3: TGTGCCAGCAGCGTTGGACAGGGTTCACCCCTCCACTTT. The V gene is TRBV2, the J gene TRBJ1-6, with 8 bases that match TRBD1. The CDR3 spans 13 residues. CDR1 is SNHLY and CDR2 is FYNNEI in the germline V gene. V was pared by 6 bases and J by 9 bases, with 4 bases of the junction left unmatched.

The J gene is TRBJ2-3, the V gene TRBV2, with D perhaps matching TRBD1 (5 bases). With 2 bases removed from V and 6 bases from J, the gap between germline ends came to 9 bases. The CDR3 totals 13 residues. The V gene's germline CDR1 is SNHLY and CDR2 FYNNEI. Here the CDR3 reads CASSERSGDTQYF. CDR3 bases: TGTGCCAGCAGTGAAAGGTCAGGGGATACGCAGTATTTT.

The chain employs TRBV4-2 and TRBJ1-3, with 7 bases lining up with TRBD1. CDR3 size: 17 residues. CDR1 is LGHNA, CDR2 YNFKEQ, per germline. V shed 0 bases, J shed 2 bases, and the junction held 7 bases outside the gene matches. The CDR3 here is CASSQDRDRKTGNTIYF. The DNA for the CDR3 is TGTGCCAGCAGCCAAGATCGGGACAGAAAAACTGGAAACACCATATATTTT.

V and J are TRBV9 and TRBJ1-3, with 9 bases that match TRBD1. The CDR3 is 17 amino acids. Germline V gives CDR1 SGDLS, CDR2 YYNGEE. After removal of 0 bases from V and 3 bases from J, the junction contained 7 bases not matched to a gene. For the CDR3, the DNA is TGTGCCAGCAGCGTAGGAAGAGGGGGACAGGGTGGAAACACCATATATTTT. The encoded protein is CASSVGRGGQGGNTIYF.

This clone is labeled medium-sized. The V gene is TRBV2, the J gene TRBJ2-2; D perhaps matches TRBD1 (6 bases). The CDR3 is 16 amino acids. Germline V gene lookup returns CDR1 SNHLY and CDR2 FYNNEI. V was shortened by 7 bases and J by 7 bases, with 22 bases between the two germline ends. The CDR3 here is CASTILAGKQGGELFF. For the CDR3, the DNA is TGTGCCAGCACGATCCTTGCAGGGAAACAGGGCGGGGAGCTGTTTTTT.

V is TRBV19 and J is TRBJ2-3; TRBD2 aligns across 13 bases. With 6 bases clipped from V and 10 bases from J, the junction kept 13 bases outside the gene matches. The CDR3 totals 16 residues. Per the germline V gene, CDR1 is LNHDA and CDR2 is SQIVND (reference sequence). CDR3 protein: CASSRARTSGGLSQYF. The CDR3 DNA follows: TGTGCCAGTAGCAGGGCTCGGACTAGCGGGGGATTGTCGCAGTATTTT.

This clone was recorded a few times. V is TRBV4-3 and J is TRBJ1-2, with 9 nucleotides matching TRBD1. Trimming at V came to 3 bases and at J to 8 bases, leaving 10 bases not matched to a gene. This CDR3 is built from 15 residues. Germline V lookup: CDR1 LGHNA, CDR2 YSLEER. CDR3: CASSQGPGTGSGYTF. DNA for the CDR3: TGCGCCAGCAGCCAGGGTCCCGGGACAGGGAGCGGCTACACCTTC.

The CDR3: CASSENSGRTGELFF. As DNA, the CDR3 is TGTGCCAGCAGTGAGAATAGCGGGAGAACCGGGGAGCTGTTTTTT. The chain uses TRBV2 and TRBJ2-2, with 9 bases fitting TRBD2. CDR1 and CDR2 from the germline V gene are SNHLY and FYNNEI. CDR3 length: 15 residues. V lost 3 bases, J lost 5 bases, and 4 bases stayed unmatched.

Here the CDR3 DNA reads TGCGCCAGCAGTCCAAGACAGGGAACTAACTATGGCTACACCTTC. Translated: CASSPRQGTNYGYTF. The chain joins TRBV5-1 to TRBJ1-2; 7 nucleotides match TRBD1. Germline lookup yields CDR1 SGHRS and CDR2 YFSETQ. The CDR3 has 15 amino acids. The V and J ends lost 5 bases and 0 bases, in that order; junction bases with no gene match: 7.

The rearrangement links TRBV7-6 to TRBJ1-5; D might be TRBD1 (6 bases). Germline V gene lookup returns CDR1 SGHVS and CDR2 FNYEAQ. The CDR3 totals 15 residues. V lost 1 base to trimming and J lost 5 bases, with 12 bases between them. CDR3 sequence (DNA): TGTGCCAGCAGCTTAGGGGGGGCATCCTATCAGCCCCAGCATTTT. Its translation is CASSLGGASYQPQHF.

The chain uses TRBV5-8 and TRBJ2-5; D gene unclear. The length of the CDR3 is 14 residues. The germline V and J ends were trimmed by 4 bases and 7 bases, with 17 bases remaining between them. In germline, CDR1 is SGHTS, CDR2 YDEGEE. This chain's CDR3 is CASSPMGNAATQYF. In DNA, the CDR3 is TGTGCCAGCAGCCCCATGGGGAACGCAGCGACCCAGTACTTC.